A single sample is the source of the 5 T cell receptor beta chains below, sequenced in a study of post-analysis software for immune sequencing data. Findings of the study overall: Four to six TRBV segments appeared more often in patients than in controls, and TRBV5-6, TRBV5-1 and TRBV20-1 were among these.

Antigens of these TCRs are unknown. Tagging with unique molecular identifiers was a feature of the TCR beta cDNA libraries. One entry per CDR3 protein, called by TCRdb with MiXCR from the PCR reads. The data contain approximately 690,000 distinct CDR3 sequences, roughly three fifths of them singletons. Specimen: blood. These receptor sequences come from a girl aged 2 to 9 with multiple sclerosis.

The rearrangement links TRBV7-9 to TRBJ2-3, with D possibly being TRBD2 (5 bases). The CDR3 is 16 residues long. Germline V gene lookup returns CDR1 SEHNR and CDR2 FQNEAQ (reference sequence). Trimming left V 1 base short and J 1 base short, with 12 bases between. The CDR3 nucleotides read TGTGCCAGCAGCTTAGAGGAGGACTCCCGCACAGATACGCAGTATTTT. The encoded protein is CASSLEEDSRTDTQYF. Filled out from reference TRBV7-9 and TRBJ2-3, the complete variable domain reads DTGVSQNPRHKITKRGQNVTFRCDPISEHNRLYWYRQTLGQGPEFLTYFQNEAQLEKSRLLSDRFSAERPKGSFSTLEIQRTEQGDSAMYLCASSLEEDSRTDTQYFGPGTRLTVL.

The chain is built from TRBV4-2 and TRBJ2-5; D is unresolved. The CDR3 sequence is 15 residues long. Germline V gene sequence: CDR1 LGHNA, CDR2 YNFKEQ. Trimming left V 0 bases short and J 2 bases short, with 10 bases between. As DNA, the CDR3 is TGTGCCAGCAGCCAAGAGGAGACCCATCAAGAGACCCAGTACTTC. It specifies CASSQEETHQETQYF.

The CDR3 DNA sequence: TGCAGCGTTGAAGAGGGGACAGGGTCCCTGACCCAGTACTTC. Translated, it gives CSVEEGTGSLTQYF. V and J are TRBV29-1 and TRBJ2-5, with 9 bases lining up with TRBD1. V trimming: 0 bases; J trimming: 7 bases; junction bases outside the gene matches: 6. Germline V CDR1 and CDR2: SQVTM, ANQGSEA. The CDR3 has 14 residues.

The CDR3 loop is CASSGSGVIQETQYF. DNA of the CDR3: TGTGCCAGCAGCGGATCGGGGGTTATACAAGAGACCCAGTACTTC. J is TRBJ2-5 and V is TRBV7-9; D may be TRBD2 (6 bases). This CDR3 has 15 amino acids. Germline loops: CDR1 SEHNR, CDR2 FQNEAQ (reference sequence). Trimming cost V 5 bases and J 2 bases, with 15 bases left between them.

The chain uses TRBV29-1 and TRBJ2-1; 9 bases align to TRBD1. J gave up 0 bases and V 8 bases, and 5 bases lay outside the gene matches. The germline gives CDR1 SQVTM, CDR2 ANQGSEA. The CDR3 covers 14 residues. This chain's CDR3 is CSSLTGGSYNEQFF. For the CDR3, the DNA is TGCAGCTCCCTGACAGGGGGCTCCTACAATGAGCAGTTCTTC.